This T cell receptor beta chain was sequenced during a study of T cell responses to AZD1222 COVID-19 vaccine. Profiling relied on immunoSEQ multiplex PCR, and the TCRdb table lists in-frame clones only, not all of them. The sample lists 150,000 to 180,000 clones; about nine tenths were seen once. Findings and caveats of the study: Females outnumbered males among donors, who were mostly white British; clonal diversity was possibly underestimated. At baseline, seropositivity was found in only a handful of AZD1222 recipients.

This clone was recorded once. What it binds is not known. The CDR3 is 11 residues long. V lost 2 bases and J 6 bases, leaving 4 bases between the germline ends. Germline V gene lookup returns CDR1 SGHNT and CDR2 YYREEE (reference sequence). The receptor's source is an adult in good health. The chain employs TRBV5-4 and TRBJ2-3; D not certain. Sequencing used peripheral blood, obtained on day 0 of MenACWY control vaccination. The chain's CDR3 is CASSLMDTQYF. DNA for the CDR3: TGTGCCAGCAGCTTAATGGATACGCAGTATTTT.